This T cell receptor beta chain emerged from a study of spatial heterogeneity in lung cancer. Individual TCR cDNA molecules each bore their own unique molecular identifier. TCRdb re-analysed the 5' RACE reads in MiXCR, keeping a single row per CDR3 protein. This repertoire shows over 9,500 distinct CDR3 sequences, more than 15% found once; its top ten account for 45% to 60%. Only a few counts were recorded for this clonotype. Its target is unknown. Described time point: sample taken at primary tumor resection. Frozen PBMC, nontumor lung or tumor provided whole RNA, which was sequenced unsorted. The cohort: some 70 early-stage, untreated non-small cell lung cancer patients. V was shortened by 8 bases and J by 3 bases, with 17 bases between the two germline ends. The CDR3 covers 14 residues. Study outcomes and limitations: At tumor resection, ubiquitous expanded TCRs were detected in blood more often than later.

The chain joins TRBV12-3 or TRBV12-4 to TRBJ2-7, with D maybe TRBD2 (6 bases). Sequencing was performed on PBMCs, taken at surgery. The TCR originated in a male donor with early-stage non-small cell lung cancer. This CDR3 is CASGAGTGSYEQYF. The DNA for the CDR3 is TGTGCCAGCGGTGCCGGGACTGGAAGCTACGAGCAGTACTTC.